This T cell receptor (beta chain) was obtained from a study of CD8+ T cells in alopecia areata. There are 15 residues in the CDR3. Germline V lookup: CDR1 MDHEN, CDR2 SYDVKM. V was shortened by 2 bases and J by 4 bases, with 14 bases between the two germline ends. Isolated RNA was reverse transcribed into cDNA used as the sequencing template. Method: immunoSEQ multiplex PCR; TCRdb's copy keeps in-frame clones and lacks some. Among 150,000 to 160,000 clones, 45% to 55% were seen once, and the ten largest hold just under 20%. Sequencing used CD8+ T cells sorted from blood, obtained at week 0. This chain links TRBV28 with TRBJ1-1; D is unresolved. The origin of this receptor is a human donor with alopecia areata. CDR3 amino acids: CASSLRFGDPTEAFF. The CDR3 coding sequence is TGTGCCAGCAGTTTACGGTTCGGTGACCCCACTGAAGCTTTCTTT.